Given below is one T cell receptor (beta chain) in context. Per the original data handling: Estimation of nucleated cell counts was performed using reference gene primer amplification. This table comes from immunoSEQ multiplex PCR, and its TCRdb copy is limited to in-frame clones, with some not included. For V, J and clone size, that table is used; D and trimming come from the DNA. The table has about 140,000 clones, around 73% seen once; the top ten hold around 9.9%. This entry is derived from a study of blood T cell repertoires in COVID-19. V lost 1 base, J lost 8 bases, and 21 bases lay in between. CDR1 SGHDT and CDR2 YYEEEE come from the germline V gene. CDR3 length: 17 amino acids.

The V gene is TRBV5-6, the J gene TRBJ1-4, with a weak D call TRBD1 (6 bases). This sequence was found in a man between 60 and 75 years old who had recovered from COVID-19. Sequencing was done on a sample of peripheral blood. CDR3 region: CASSLYRVDFTVEKLFF. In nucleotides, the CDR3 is TGTGCCAGCAGCTTGTACAGGGTCGATTTTACAGTGGAAAAACTGTTTTTT.